This note documents a single T cell receptor (beta chain) sequence. Its target is unknown. The entry originates in a study of memory CD4+ T cells and cytomegalovirus serostatus. Study-level background: Donors were healthy Belgian adults, 9 or 10 CMV seropositive and 24 seronegative. Study observations and caveats: Repertoires predicted CMV serostatus with median bootstrapped AUC of roughly 0.95.

Single viable CD3+CD4+CD8-CD45RO+ cells were sorted as the memory CD4+ T cells. After thawing, CD4+ T cells were positively selected. TCRdb's table, derived via immunoSEQ multiplex PCR, lists solely in-frame clones and lacks some. The sample contains some 59,000 clones, approximately 85% of which appear only once. From germline, CDR1 is MGHDK and CDR2 SYGVNS. V gave up 6 bases and J gave up 8 bases; unmatched junction bases: 11. There are 15 residues in the CDR3. The chain links TRBV25-1 to TRBJ1-4, with TRBD1 matching 8 bases. Sequences were obtained from memory CD4+ T cells from blood. The clonotype originates from an adult in good health and CMV-seronegative. As DNA, the CDR3 is TGTGCCAGCAGCAGATTCGCCGGGACAGGAGAAAAACTGTTTTTT. It specifies CASSRFAGTGEKLFF.